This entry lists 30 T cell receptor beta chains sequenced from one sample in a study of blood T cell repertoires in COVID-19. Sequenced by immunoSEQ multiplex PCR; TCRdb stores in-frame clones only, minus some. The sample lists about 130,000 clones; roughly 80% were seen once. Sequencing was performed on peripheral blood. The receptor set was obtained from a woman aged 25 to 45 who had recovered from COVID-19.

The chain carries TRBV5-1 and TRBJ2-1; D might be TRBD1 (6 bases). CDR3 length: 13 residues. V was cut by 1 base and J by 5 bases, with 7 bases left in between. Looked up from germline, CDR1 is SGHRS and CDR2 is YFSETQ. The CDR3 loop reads CASSLRTDNEQFF. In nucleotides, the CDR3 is TGCGCCAGCAGCTTGCGGACAGACAATGAGCAGTTCTTC.

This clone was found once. DNA of the CDR3: TGCGCCAGCAGCATGGGGAGGGACACTGAAGCTTTCTTT. Translation gives CASSMGRDTEAFF. V gene TRBV5-1 combines with J gene TRBJ1-1; D is unresolved. The CDR3 has 13 amino acids. The germline V gene encodes CDR1 SGHRS and CDR2 YFSETQ. Trimming took 4 bases from V and 3 from J, leaving 10 bases between them.

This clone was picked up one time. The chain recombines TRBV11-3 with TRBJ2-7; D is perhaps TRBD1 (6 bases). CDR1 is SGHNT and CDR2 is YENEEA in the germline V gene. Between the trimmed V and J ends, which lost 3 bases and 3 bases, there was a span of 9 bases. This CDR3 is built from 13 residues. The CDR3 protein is CASSLGALYEQYF. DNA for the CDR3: TGTGCCAGCAGCTTGGGGGCCCTCTACGAGCAGTACTTC.

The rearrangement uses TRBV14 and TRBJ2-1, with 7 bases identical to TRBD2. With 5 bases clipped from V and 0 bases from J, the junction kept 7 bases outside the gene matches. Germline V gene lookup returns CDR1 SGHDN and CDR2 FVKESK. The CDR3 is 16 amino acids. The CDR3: CASSSLGGSSYNEQFF. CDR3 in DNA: TGTGCCAGCAGCTCCCTCGGGGGGTCCTCCTACAATGAGCAGTTCTTC.

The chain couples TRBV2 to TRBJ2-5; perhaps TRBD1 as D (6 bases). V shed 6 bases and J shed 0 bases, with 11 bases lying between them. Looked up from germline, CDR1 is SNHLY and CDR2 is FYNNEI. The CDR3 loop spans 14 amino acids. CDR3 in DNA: TGTGCCAGCAGCATAGACAGGAACCAAGAGACCCAGTACTTC. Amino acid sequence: CASSIDRNQETQYF.

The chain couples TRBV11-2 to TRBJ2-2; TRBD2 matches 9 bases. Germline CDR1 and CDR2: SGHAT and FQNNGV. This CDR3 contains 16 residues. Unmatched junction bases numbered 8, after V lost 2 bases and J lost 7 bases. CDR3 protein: CASSLTGGRAVGELFF. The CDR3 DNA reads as TGTGCCAGCAGCTTAACGGGCGGGAGGGCGGTCGGGGAGCTGTTTTTT. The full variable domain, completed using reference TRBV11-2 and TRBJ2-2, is EAGVAQSPRYKIIEKRQSVAFWCNPISGHATLYWYQQILGQGPKLLIQFQNNGVVDDSQLPKDRFSAERLKGVDSTLKIQPAKLEDSAVYLCASSLTGGRAVGELFFGEGSRLTVL.

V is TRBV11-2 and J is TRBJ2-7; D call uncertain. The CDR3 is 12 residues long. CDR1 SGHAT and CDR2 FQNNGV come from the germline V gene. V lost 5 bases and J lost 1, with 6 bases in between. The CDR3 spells CASSPESYEQYF. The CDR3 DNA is TGTGCCAGCAGCCCGGAGTCCTACGAGCAGTACTTC.

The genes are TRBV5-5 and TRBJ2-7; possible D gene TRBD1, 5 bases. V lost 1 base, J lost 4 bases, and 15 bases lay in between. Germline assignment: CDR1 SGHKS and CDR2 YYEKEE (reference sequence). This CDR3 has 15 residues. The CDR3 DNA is TGTGCCAGCAGCTTGCAGGGCTCCTTATGGTACGAGCAGTACTTC. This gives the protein CASSLQGSLWYEQYF.

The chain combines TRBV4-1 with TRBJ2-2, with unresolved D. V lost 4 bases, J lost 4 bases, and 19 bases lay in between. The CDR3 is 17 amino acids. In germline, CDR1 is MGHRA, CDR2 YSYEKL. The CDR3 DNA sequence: TGCGCCAGCAGCCCCCTCGGGTGGCCCACACCCACCGGGGAGCTGTTTTTT. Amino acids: CASSPLGWPTPTGELFF.

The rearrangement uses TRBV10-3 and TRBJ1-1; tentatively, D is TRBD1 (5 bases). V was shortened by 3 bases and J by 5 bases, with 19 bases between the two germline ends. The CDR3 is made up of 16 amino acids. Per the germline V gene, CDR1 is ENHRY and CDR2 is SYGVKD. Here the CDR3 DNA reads TGTGCCATCAGTGAATTGGACATAGCCTTGGGGACTGAAGCTTTCTTT. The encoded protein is CAISELDIALGTEAFF.

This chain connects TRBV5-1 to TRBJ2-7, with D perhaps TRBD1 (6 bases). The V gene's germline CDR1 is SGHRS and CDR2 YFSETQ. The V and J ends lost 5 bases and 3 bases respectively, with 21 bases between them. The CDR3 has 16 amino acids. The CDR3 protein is CASSRGGRAVSYEQYF. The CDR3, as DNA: TGCGCCAGCAGTCGAGGGGGACGGGCGGTGAGCTACGAGCAGTACTTC.

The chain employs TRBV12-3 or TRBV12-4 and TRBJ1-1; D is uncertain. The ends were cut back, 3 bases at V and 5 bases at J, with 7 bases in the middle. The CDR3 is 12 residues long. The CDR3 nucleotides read TGTGCCAGCAGTTTCTCCCAGACTGAAGCTTTCTTT. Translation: CASSFSQTEAFF.

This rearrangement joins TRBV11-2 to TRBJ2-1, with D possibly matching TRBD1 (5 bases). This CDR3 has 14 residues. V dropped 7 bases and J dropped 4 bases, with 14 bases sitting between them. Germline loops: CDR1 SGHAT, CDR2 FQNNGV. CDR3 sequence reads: CASISNGQYNEQFF. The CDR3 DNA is TGTGCCAGCATCTCTAACGGACAATACAATGAGCAGTTCTTC. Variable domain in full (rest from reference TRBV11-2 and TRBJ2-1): EAGVAQSPRYKIIEKRQSVAFWCNPISGHATLYWYQQILGQGPKLLIQFQNNGVVDDSQLPKDRFSAERLKGVDSTLKIQPAKLEDSAVYLCASISNGQYNEQFFGPGTRLTVL.

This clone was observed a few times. The CDR3: CASSYHRREGNQPQHF. Here the CDR3 DNA reads TGTGCCAGCAGCTACCACCGGAGGGAGGGCAATCAGCCCCAGCATTTT. J is TRBJ1-5 and V is TRBV7-3; D is ambiguous. CDR1 and CDR2 from the germline V gene are SGHTA and FQGTGA. V dropped 4 bases and J dropped 2 bases, with 15 bases sitting between them. CDR3 length: 16 residues.

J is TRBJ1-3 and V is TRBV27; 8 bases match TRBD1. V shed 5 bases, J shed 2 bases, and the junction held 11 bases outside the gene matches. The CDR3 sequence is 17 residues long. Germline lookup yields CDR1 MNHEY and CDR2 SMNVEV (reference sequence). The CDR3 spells CASSPQLTGDPGNTIYF. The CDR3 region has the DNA TGTGCCAGCAGTCCGCAATTGACAGGGGATCCTGGAAACACCATATATTTT.

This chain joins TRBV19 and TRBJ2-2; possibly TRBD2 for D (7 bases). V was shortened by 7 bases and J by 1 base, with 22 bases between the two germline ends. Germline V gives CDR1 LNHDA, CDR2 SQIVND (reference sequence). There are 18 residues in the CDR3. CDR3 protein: CASTGAGARGGNTGELFF. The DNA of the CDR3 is TGTGCCAGTACGGGGGCGGGGGCCCGGGGAGGGAACACCGGGGAGCTGTTTTTT.

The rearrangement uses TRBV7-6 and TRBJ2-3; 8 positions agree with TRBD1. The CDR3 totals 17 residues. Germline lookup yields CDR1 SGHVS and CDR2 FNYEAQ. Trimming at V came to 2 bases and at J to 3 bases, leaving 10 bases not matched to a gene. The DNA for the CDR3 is TGTGCCAGCAGCTTAAGAGCCGAGACAGGGGAAACAGATACGCAGTATTTT. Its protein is CASSLRAETGETDTQYF.

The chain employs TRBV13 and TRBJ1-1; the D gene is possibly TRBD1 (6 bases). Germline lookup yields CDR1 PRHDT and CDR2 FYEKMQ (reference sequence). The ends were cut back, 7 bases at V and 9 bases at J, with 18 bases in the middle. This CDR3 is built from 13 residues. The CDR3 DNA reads TGTGCCAGCATCCAAACAGGGAGGGGGAAAGCTTTCTTT. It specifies CASIQTGRGKAFF.

As DNA, the CDR3 is TGTGCCAGCAGACTTTTGGGGGCGACTAATGAAAAACTGTTTTTT. This codes for CASRLLGATNEKLFF. The chain is built from TRBV6-5 and TRBJ1-4, with D possibly matching TRBD1 (6 bases). Looked up from germline, CDR1 is MNHEY and CDR2 is SVGAGI. Trimming took off 6 bases at V and 2 bases at J, with 13 bases between the two ends. The CDR3 runs to 15 residues.

The CDR3 DNA follows: TGTGCCAGCAGTTTAAGTCAGAATCAGCCCCAGCATTTT. It translates to CASSLSQNQPQHF. The chain joins TRBV12-3 or TRBV12-4 to TRBJ1-5; D is unclear. This CDR3 region has 13 residues. V shed 2 bases and J shed 4 bases, with 6 bases lying between them.

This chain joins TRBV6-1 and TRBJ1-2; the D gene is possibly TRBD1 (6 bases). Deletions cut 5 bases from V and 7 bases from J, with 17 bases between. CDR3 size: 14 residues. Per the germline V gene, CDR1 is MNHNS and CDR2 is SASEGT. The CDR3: CASSLTGMNGGYTF. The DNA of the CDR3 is TGTGCCAGCAGTTTGACAGGAATGAATGGTGGCTACACCTTC.

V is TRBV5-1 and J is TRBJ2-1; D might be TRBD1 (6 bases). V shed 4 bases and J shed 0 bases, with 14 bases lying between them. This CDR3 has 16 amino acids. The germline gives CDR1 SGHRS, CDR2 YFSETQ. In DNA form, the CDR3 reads TGCGCCAGCAGCAGAGGACAGAGAGGCTCCTACAATGAGCAGTTCTTC. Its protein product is CASSRGQRGSYNEQFF.

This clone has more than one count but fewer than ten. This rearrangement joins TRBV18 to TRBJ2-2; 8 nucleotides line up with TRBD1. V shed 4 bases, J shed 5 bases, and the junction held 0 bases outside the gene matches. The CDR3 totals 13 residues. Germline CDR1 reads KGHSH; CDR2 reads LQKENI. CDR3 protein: CASSRTGTGELFF. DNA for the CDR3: TGTGCCAGCTCACGGACAGGGACCGGGGAGCTGTTTTTT.

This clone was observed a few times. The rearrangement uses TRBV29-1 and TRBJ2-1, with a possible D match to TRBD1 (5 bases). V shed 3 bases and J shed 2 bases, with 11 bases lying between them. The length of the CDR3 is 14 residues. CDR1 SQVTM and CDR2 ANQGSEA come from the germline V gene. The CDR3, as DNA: TGCAGCGTTGACCAAGGGGCCACCTACAATGAGCAGTTCTTC. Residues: CSVDQGATYNEQFF.

The CDR3 sequence: CASSLVRDTQYF. The CDR3 nucleotides are TGTGCCAGCAGCTTGGTTAGAGATACGCAGTATTTT. This sequence joins TRBV5-4 and TRBJ2-3, with D uncertain. Trimming left V 0 bases short and J 5 bases short, with 4 bases between. Germline CDR1 and CDR2: SGHNT and YYREEE (reference sequence). The CDR3 has 12 residues.

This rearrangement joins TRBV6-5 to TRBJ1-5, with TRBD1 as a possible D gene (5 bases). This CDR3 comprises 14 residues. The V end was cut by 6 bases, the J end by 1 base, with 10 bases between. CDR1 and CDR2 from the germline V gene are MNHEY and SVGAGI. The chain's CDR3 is CASRTGGSNQPQHF. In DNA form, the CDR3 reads TGTGCCAGCAGAACGGGGGGGAGCAATCAGCCCCAGCATTTT.

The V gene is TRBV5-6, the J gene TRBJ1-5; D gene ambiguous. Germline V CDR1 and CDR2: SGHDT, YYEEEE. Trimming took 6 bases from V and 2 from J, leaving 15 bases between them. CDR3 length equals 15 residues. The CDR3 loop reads CASTLGGSGNQPQHF. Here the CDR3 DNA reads TGTGCCAGCACCCTGGGAGGGAGCGGCAATCAGCCCCAGCATTTT. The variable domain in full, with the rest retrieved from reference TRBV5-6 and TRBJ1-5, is DAGVTQSPTHLIKTRGQQVTLRCSPKSGHDTVSWYQQALGQGPQFIFQYYEEEERQRGNFPDRFSGHQFPNYSSELNVNALLLGDSALYLCASTLGGSGNQPQHFGDGTRLSIL.

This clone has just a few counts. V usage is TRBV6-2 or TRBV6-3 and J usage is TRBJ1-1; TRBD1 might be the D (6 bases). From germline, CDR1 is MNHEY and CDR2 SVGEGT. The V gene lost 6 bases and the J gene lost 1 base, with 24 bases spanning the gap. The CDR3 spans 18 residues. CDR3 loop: CASSRAPHATGKNTEAFF. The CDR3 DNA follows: TGTGCCAGCAGCAGAGCACCCCACGCCACAGGGAAGAACACTGAAGCTTTCTTT.

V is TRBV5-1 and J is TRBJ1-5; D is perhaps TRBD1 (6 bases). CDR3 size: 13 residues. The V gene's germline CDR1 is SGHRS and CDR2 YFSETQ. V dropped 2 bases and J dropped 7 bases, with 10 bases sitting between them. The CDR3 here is CASSLQGDQPQHF. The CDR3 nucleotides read TGCGCCAGCAGCTTACAGGGTGACCAGCCCCAGCATTTT. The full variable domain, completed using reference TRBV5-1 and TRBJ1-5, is KAGVTQTPRYLIKTRGQQVTLSCSPISGHRSVSWYQQTPGQGLQFLFEYFSETQRNKGNFPGRFSGRQFSNSRSEMNVSTLELGDSALYLCASSLQGDQPQHFGDGTRLSIL.

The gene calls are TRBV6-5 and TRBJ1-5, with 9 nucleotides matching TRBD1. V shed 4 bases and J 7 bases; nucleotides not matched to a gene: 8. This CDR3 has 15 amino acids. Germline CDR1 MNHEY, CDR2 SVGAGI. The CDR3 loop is CASSFDRGFNQPQHF. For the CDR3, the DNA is TGTGCCAGCAGTTTCGACAGGGGGTTTAACCAGCCCCAGCATTTT.